Below are 28 T cell receptor beta chains sequenced from a single sample in a study of PD-1 blockade in classical Hodgkin lymphoma. With no exception, relapse followed autologous stem cell transplantation in all patients, and brentuximab vedotin exposure varied. This table comes from immunoSEQ multiplex PCR, and its TCRdb copy is limited to in-frame clones, with some not included. The table lists 20,000 to 25,000 clones, 68% of them singletons, with 5.5% to 6.5% in the top ten. The sequencing here drew on peripheral blood mononuclear cells (PBMCs), taken at baseline. The receptors shown here come from a human donor with classical Hodgkin lymphoma.

The CDR3 protein is CASSDGTSGRSSYEQYF. DNA of the CDR3: TGTGCCAGCAGTGACGGGACTAGCGGAAGGAGCTCCTACGAGCAGTACTTC. The gene calls are TRBV6-1 and TRBJ2-7; TRBD2 matches at 11 bases. The CDR3 sequence is 17 residues long. Germline V CDR1 and CDR2: MNHNS, SASEGT. Trimming took 3 bases from V and 0 from J; bases not matched to a gene: 7.

In its sample, this clone was seen once. The chain has TRBV7-9 and TRBJ2-7; 7 bases match TRBD2. This CDR3 region has 15 residues. The germline CDR1 and CDR2 sequences are SEHNR and FQNEAQ (reference sequence). Unmatched junction bases numbered 7, after V lost 1 base and J lost 4 bases. The CDR3 spells CASSLVGGSGYEQYF. CDR3 DNA sequence: TGTGCCAGCAGCTTAGTGGGGGGGTCTGGATACGAGCAGTACTTC.

This rearrangement joins TRBV7-2 to TRBJ2-5; D may be TRBD1 (10 bases). Germline V gene sequence: CDR1 SGHTA, CDR2 FQGNSA. Deletions cut 5 bases from V and 2 bases from J, with 18 bases between. There are 16 residues in the CDR3. For the CDR3, the DNA is TGTGCCAGCAGCATTAGCGGGGGACAGGGGCAAGAGACCCAGTACTTC. Its translation: CASSISGGQGQETQYF.

The table lists this clone with a count of one. V is TRBV7-2 and J is TRBJ2-7; tentatively, D is TRBD1 or TRBD2 (5 bases each). V dropped 5 bases and J dropped 2 bases, with 16 bases sitting between them. The length of the CDR3 is 15 residues. Germline V gene data show CDR1 as SGHTA and CDR2 as FQGNSA. In DNA, the CDR3 is TGTGCCAGCAGCCGAGCCCGGGACCCAACCTACGAGCAGTACTTC. Translating it yields CASSRARDPTYEQYF.

The chain recombines TRBV28 with TRBJ1-1; D is unresolved. This CDR3 is built from 12 residues. V lost 1 base and J 3 bases, leaving 3 bases between the germline ends. The germline CDR1 and CDR2 sequences are MDHEN and SYDVKM. CDR3 amino acids: CASSLSDTEAFF. CDR3 sequence (DNA): TGTGCCAGCAGTTTATCGGACACTGAAGCTTTCTTT. The full variable domain, completed using reference TRBV28 and TRBJ1-1, is DVKVTQSSRYLVKRTGEKVFLECVQDMDHENMFWYRQDPGLGLRLIYFSYDVKMKEKGDIPEGYSVSREKKERFSLILESASTNQTSMYLCASSLSDTEAFFGQGTRLTVV.

The chain couples TRBV5-4 to TRBJ2-3; D gene uncertain. The CDR3 covers 13 residues. V was shortened by 4 bases and J by 3 bases, with 9 bases between the two germline ends. Germline V gene sequence: CDR1 SGHNT, CDR2 YYREEE (reference sequence). As DNA, the CDR3 is TGTGCCAGCAGCCAAGTCGGGACAGATACGCAGTATTTT. Protein: CASSQVGTDTQYF. The variable domain in full, with the rest retrieved from reference TRBV5-4 and TRBJ2-3, is ETGVTQSPTHLIKTRGQQVTLRCSSQSGHNTVSWYQQALGQGPQFIFQYYREEENGRGNFPPRFSGLQFPNYSSELNVNALELDDSALYLCASSQVGTDTQYFGPGTRLTVL.

The chain is built from TRBV9 and TRBJ2-5; TRBD2 matches at 9 bases. Trimming took 3 bases from V and 5 from J; bases not matched to a gene: 8. There are 15 residues in the CDR3. The germline V gene encodes CDR1 SGDLS and CDR2 YYNGEE. This CDR3 reads CASSGLAATGETQYF. The CDR3 nucleotides read TGTGCCAGCAGCGGACTAGCGGCAACTGGGGAGACCCAGTACTTC.

The genes are TRBV9 and TRBJ2-2; 8 positions match TRBD2. The CDR3 spans 15 residues. V lost 1 base and J lost 5; bases outside the gene matches: 4. CDR1 and CDR2 from the germline V gene are SGDLS and YYNGEE. This CDR3 is CASSVKAGETGELFF. The CDR3 coding sequence is TGTGCCAGCAGCGTAAAAGCGGGAGAGACCGGGGAGCTGTTTTTT.

The chain links TRBV7-9 to TRBJ1-1; 7 bases line up with TRBD1. The CDR3 covers 14 residues. Losses at the gene ends were 4 bases for V and 0 bases for J; bases not matched to a gene: 2. Germline-derived CDR1 and CDR2 are SEHNR and FQNEAQ (reference sequence). CDR3 protein: CASSSGQLNTEAFF. The CDR3 DNA reads TGTGCCAGCAGCTCGGGACAGCTGAACACTGAAGCTTTCTTT.

This clone was picked up a small number of times. This chain links TRBV10-2 with TRBJ1-4; 8 bases are a match to TRBD1. The CDR3 is made up of 14 amino acids. CDR1 and CDR2 (germline): WSHSY, SAAADI. J was trimmed by 8 bases and V by 8 bases; bases with no gene match: 10. CDR3 sequence: CASGGQGAREKLFF. Here the CDR3 DNA reads TGCGCCAGCGGCGGACAGGGAGCTAGGGAAAAACTGTTTTTT.

The chain has TRBV4-1 and TRBJ1-4; TRBD1 aligns across 8 bases. CDR3 length: 17 residues. Germline CDR1 and CDR2: MGHRA and YSYEKL. J lost 8 bases, V lost 1 base, and 12 bases had no gene match. CDR3 protein: CASSQGEDRVLREKLFF. CDR3 bases: TGCGCCAGCAGCCAAGGGGAGGACAGGGTGTTAAGGGAAAAACTGTTTTTT.

J is TRBJ2-1 and V is TRBV7-2; no definite D call. Germline values: CDR1 SGHTA, CDR2 FQGNSA. There are 11 residues in the CDR3. Trimming cost V 4 bases and J 7 bases, with 5 bases left between them. The CDR3 loop reads CASSSFNEQFF. The CDR3 DNA sequence: TGTGCCAGCAGCTCGTTTAATGAGCAGTTCTTC.

This rearrangement joins TRBV5-4 to TRBJ1-5, with D unresolved. Deletions cut 5 bases from V and 11 bases from J, with 14 bases between. Germline V gives CDR1 SGHNT, CDR2 YYREEE (reference sequence). CDR3 length: 12 residues. Here the CDR3 DNA reads TGTGCCAGCAGTCTCGACGGCCAGGCCCAGCATTTT. Translation: CASSLDGQAQHF.

This chain uses TRBV7-8 with TRBJ1-6; the D is unclear. This CDR3 is built from 13 residues. Germline CDR1 and CDR2: SGHVS and FQNEAQ. Trimming left V 5 bases short and J 9 bases short, with 11 bases between. Here the CDR3 DNA reads TGTGCCAGCAGCCGCCAAGCGGGTTCACCCCTCCACTTT. It translates to CASSRQAGSPLHF.

This clone was recorded a few times. The chain combines TRBV27 with TRBJ2-3, with D possibly being TRBD1 (6 bases). V was trimmed by 5 bases and J by 0 bases, leaving 9 bases between them. The germline CDR1 and CDR2 sequences are MNHEY and SMNVEV (reference sequence). The CDR3 totals 14 residues. The CDR3 DNA is TGTGCCAGCAGTCGGACAGCTAGCACAGATACGCAGTATTTT. This gives the protein CASSRTASTDTQYF.

The CDR3, as DNA: TGTGCCAGCAGTTCGACAGGGCTAGATTCGGGCGAGCAGTACTTC. Translation gives CASSSTGLDSGEQYF. The chain couples TRBV28 to TRBJ2-7, with 7 bases fitting TRBD1. Germline lookup yields CDR1 MDHEN and CDR2 SYDVKM. This CDR3 has 15 amino acids. The V and J ends lost 4 bases and 6 bases, in that order; junction bases with no gene match: 12.

This chain joins TRBV9 and TRBJ2-1; D may be TRBD2 (5 bases). Trimming took off 2 bases at V and 4 bases at J, with 13 bases between the two ends. The CDR3 has 15 residues. From germline, CDR1 is SGDLS and CDR2 YYNGEE. The CDR3 nucleotides read TGTGCCAGCAGCGTCCTCCTCGGCGGGTACAATGAGCAGTTCTTC. Translating it yields CASSVLLGGYNEQFF.

This clone was seen more than once but under ten times. The chain has TRBV19 and TRBJ1-1; D is possibly TRBD1 (5 bases). Germline V CDR1 and CDR2: LNHDA, SQIVND (reference sequence). V was cut by 1 base and J by 4 bases, with 10 bases left in between. This CDR3 comprises 14 residues. The CDR3 region is CASSIVSGGTEAFF. In DNA form, the CDR3 reads TGTGCCAGTAGTATAGTGTCGGGGGGCACTGAAGCTTTCTTT.

The chain couples TRBV4-3 to TRBJ1-2, with a tentative D call TRBD1 (6 bases). The ends were cut back, 1 base at V and 6 bases at J, with 9 bases in the middle. The germline V gene has CDR1 LGHNA and CDR2 YSLEER. The CDR3 sequence is 13 residues long. The CDR3 nucleotides read TGCGCCAGCAGCCAAGGTCAGGGGAATGGCTACACCTTC. Its protein product is CASSQGQGNGYTF.

The chain uses TRBV6-6 and TRBJ2-5, with 9 bases fitting TRBD1. TRBJ2-7 explains the end of the DNA better; the J call may be wrong. There are 14 residues in the CDR3. In germline, CDR1 is MNHNY, CDR2 SVGAGI (reference sequence). CDR3 amino acids: CASSLQGAAYEQYF. The CDR3 DNA follows: TGTGCCAGCAGTCTACAGGGGGCGGCCTACGAGCAGTACTTC.

The rearrangement links TRBV5-1 to TRBJ2-7, with D possibly being TRBD1 (6 bases). V gave up 0 bases and J gave up 4 bases, with 11 bases separating them. The CDR3 has 14 residues. Germline values: CDR1 SGHRS, CDR2 YFSETQ. The CDR3 nucleotides read TGCGCCAGCAGCTTGGCAACAGGGACGTACGAGCAGTACTTC. Its translation is CASSLATGTYEQYF.

This clone was detected only once. The V and J genes are TRBV9 and TRBJ2-7, with no clear D. CDR1 is SGDLS and CDR2 is YYNGEE in the germline V gene. CDR3 length: 13 amino acids. Trimming cost V 3 bases and J 0 bases, with 7 bases left between them. This chain's CDR3 is CASSGQASYEQYF. In nucleotides, the CDR3 is TGTGCCAGCAGCGGCCAGGCCTCCTACGAGCAGTACTTC. The full variable domain, with the rest looked up from reference TRBV9 and TRBJ2-7, is DSGVTQTPKHLITATGQRVTLRCSPRSGDLSVYWYQQSLDQGLQFLIQYYNGEERAKGNILERFSAQQFPDLHSELNLSSLELGDSALYFCASSGQASYEQYFGPGTRLTVT.

J is TRBJ1-3 and V is TRBV6-1; weak D call: TRBD1 (6 bases). Germline V gene sequence: CDR1 MNHNS, CDR2 SASEGT. V was pared by 6 bases and J by 4 bases, with 10 bases between. This CDR3 has 13 amino acids. CDR3 region: CASSLTGGNTIYF. CDR3 DNA: TGTGCCAGCAGCCTAACAGGGGGAAACACCATATATTTT.

This clone showed up just a few times. The chain uses TRBV11-3 and TRBJ2-7; TRBD1 matches 9 bases. CDR3 size: 14 residues. The V gene end was trimmed by 5 bases and the J gene end by 3 bases; junction bases not matched to a gene: 5. Germline V gene data show CDR1 as SGHNT and CDR2 as YENEEA. The CDR3 protein is CASSRDRGSYEQYF. The CDR3 DNA reads as TGTGCCAGCAGCCGCGACAGGGGGAGCTACGAGCAGTACTTC.

This rearrangement joins TRBV7-2 to TRBJ2-7, with D possibly TRBD1 on 6 matching bases. CDR3 length equals 13 residues. The ends were cut back, 0 bases at V and 6 bases at J, with 9 bases in the middle. The V gene's germline CDR1 is SGHTA and CDR2 FQGNSA. CDR3 sequence (DNA): TGTGCCAGCAGCTTAGCACAGGGTTTCGAGCAGTACTTC. This sequence encodes CASSLAQGFEQYF.

The rearrangement joins TRBV28 to TRBJ2-2; weak D call: TRBD1 (6 bases). This CDR3 has 16 residues. The V and J ends lost 3 bases and 5 bases respectively, with 16 bases between them. The germline CDR1 and CDR2 sequences are MDHEN and SYDVKM. The DNA of the CDR3 is TGTGCCAGCAGTTTCCTAGGACAGACCGTAACCGGGGAGCTGTTTTTT. It codes for CASSFLGQTVTGELFF. Together with reference TRBV28 and TRBJ2-2, the CDR3 gives the full variable domain: DVKVTQSSRYLVKRTGEKVFLECVQDMDHENMFWYRQDPGLGLRLIYFSYDVKMKEKGDIPEGYSVSREKKERFSLILESASTNQTSMYLCASSFLGQTVTGELFFGEGSRLTVL.

This rearrangement joins TRBV28 to TRBJ1-1; D is uncertain. V dropped 5 bases and J dropped 4 bases, with 8 bases sitting between them. The CDR3 runs 12 residues. Germline assignment: CDR1 MDHEN and CDR2 SYDVKM. CDR3 protein: CASSLPFTEAFF. In nucleotides, the CDR3 is TGTGCCAGCAGTCTCCCTTTCACTGAAGCTTTCTTT. Combining the CDR3 with reference TRBV28 and TRBJ1-1 gives the whole variable domain DVKVTQSSRYLVKRTGEKVFLECVQDMDHENMFWYRQDPGLGLRLIYFSYDVKMKEKGDIPEGYSVSREKKERFSLILESASTNQTSMYLCASSLPFTEAFFGQGTRLTVV.

This clone was seen more than once but under ten times. This rearrangement joins TRBV28 to TRBJ1-1; TRBD1 agrees at 9 bases. Germline CDR1 and CDR2: MDHEN and SYDVKM. The length of the CDR3 is 17 residues. V shed 6 bases and J 3 bases; nucleotides not matched to a gene: 14. CDR3 loop: CASSRPGTGKGYTEAFF. The CDR3, as DNA: TGTGCCAGCAGCCGACCCGGGACAGGGAAGGGGTACACTGAAGCTTTCTTT.